Presented here are 22 T cell receptor beta chains from one specimen sequenced in a study of blood T cells in healthy people across ages. With a J-beta primer mix and a sample-barcoded 5' primer, a second PCR ran about 7 to 12 cycles. Using its own MiXCR run on the 5' RACE reads, TCRdb lists one record per CDR3 protein. This table has 1.5 million to 2 million distinct CDR3 sequences, around half appearing once. Sequences were obtained from blood. These receptors all stem from a woman in her forties in good health.

This clonotype turned up a few times. This sequence joins TRBV3-1 and TRBJ1-2, with 7 bases matching TRBD1. Germline CDR1 and CDR2: LGHDT and YNNKEL (reference sequence). V lost 8 bases and J lost 3; bases outside the gene matches: 6. The CDR3 has 13 amino acids. In DNA, the CDR3 is TGTGCCAGCCAGGGGGGCAGTTACTATGGCTACACCTTC. It yields the protein CASQGGSYYGYTF.

This chain joins TRBV2 and TRBJ2-1, with D possibly being TRBD2 (7 bases). V was shortened by 7 bases and J by 15 bases, with 19 bases between the two germline ends. Germline V gene data show CDR1 as SNHLY and CDR2 as FYNNEI. The CDR3 extends over 12 amino acids. The CDR3 DNA is TGTGCCAGCACCCCGGGGGGTACAGGGAGGTTCTTC. Translating gives CASTPGGTGRFF.

This clonotype was picked up a small number of times. The chain recombines TRBV2 with TRBJ2-5, with 7 bases identical to TRBD1. V dropped 3 bases and J dropped 3; count of bases not matched to a gene: 7. The CDR3 spans 15 residues. Germline values: CDR1 SNHLY, CDR2 FYNNEI. CDR3 sequence: CASSDRDRAKETQYF. CDR3 DNA sequence: TGTGCCAGCAGTGACCGAGACAGGGCCAAAGAGACCCAGTACTTC.

The V gene is TRBV6-5, the J gene TRBJ2-3; D gene unclear. Germline CDR1 is MNHEY and CDR2 is SVGAGI. The CDR3 has 15 amino acids. V lost 3 bases to trimming and J lost 2 bases, with 12 bases between them. The CDR3 region has the DNA TGTGCCAGCAGTTATGTGTTAGGGTCCACAGATACGCAGTATTTT. Protein product: CASSYVLGSTDTQYF.

This clonotype was seen a few times. The chain links TRBV20-1 to TRBJ2-1; D is ambiguous. This CDR3 has 11 residues. From germline, CDR1 is DFQATT and CDR2 SNEGSKA (reference sequence). V lost 3 bases and J 6 bases, leaving 6 bases between the germline ends. The CDR3: CSARRLNEQFF. In DNA, the CDR3 is TGCAGTGCTAGGAGACTCAATGAGCAGTTCTTC.

Details on this clonotype: One end of the junction fails to match germline, which may point to a read error. The chain recombines TRBV6-5 with TRBJ2-1; 9 bases are a match to TRBD2. The CDR3 has 18 amino acids. Per the germline V gene, CDR1 is MNHEY and CDR2 is SVGAGI. CDR3 protein: CASSYSGPSGGINNVQFF. The CDR3 coding sequence is TGTGCCAGCAGTTACTCGGGGCCCAGCGGGGGGATAAACAATGTGCAGTTCTTC.

This sequence joins TRBV29-1 and TRBJ2-7; 11 nucleotides agree with TRBD2. Losses at the gene ends were 8 bases for V and 7 bases for J; bases not matched to a gene: 10. Germline values: CDR1 SQVTM, CDR2 ANQGSEA. This CDR3 has 13 residues. This CDR3 reads CSTLAGGYNEQYF. Written as DNA, the CDR3 is TGCAGCACCTTAGCGGGGGGGTACAATGAGCAGTACTTC.

The chain recombines TRBV6-6 with TRBJ2-3; D unresolved. From germline, CDR1 is MNHNY and CDR2 SVGAGI (reference sequence). The ends were cut back, 4 bases at V and 3 bases at J, with 8 bases in the middle. The CDR3 loop spans 13 amino acids. DNA of the CDR3: TGTGCCAGCAGTTCCTATGATACAGATACGCAGTATTTT. Translated: CASSSYDTDTQYF.

This clonotype was detected a few times. The chain has TRBV7-2 and TRBJ2-5; 7 bases agree with TRBD1. V was pared by 2 bases and J by 6 bases, with 6 bases of the junction left unmatched. The CDR3 consists of 14 residues. The germline V gene has CDR1 SGHTA and CDR2 FQGNSA. The CDR3 sequence: CASSLTGVGQTQYF. The CDR3, as DNA: TGTGCCAGCAGCTTAACAGGGGTGGGACAGACCCAGTACTTC.

CDR3 amino acids: CASSLERTGLHEEQYF. For the CDR3, the DNA is TGTGCCAGCAGCTTGGAACGGACAGGGCTCCACGAAGAGCAGTACTTC. This sequence joins TRBV5-5 and TRBJ2-7; 8 nucleotides align to TRBD1. This CDR3 is 16 amino acids long. The germline V gene has CDR1 SGHKS and CDR2 YYEKEE (reference sequence). The V and J ends lost 0 bases and 7 bases, in that order; junction bases with no gene match: 12.

The chain is built from TRBV4-2 and TRBJ1-2; D unresolved. Trimming left V 4 bases short and J 3 bases short, with 15 bases between. Germline values: CDR1 LGHNA, CDR2 YNFKEQ. CDR3 length equals 15 residues. The CDR3 is CASSPEWRPDYGYTF. In DNA form, the CDR3 reads TGTGCCAGCAGCCCGGAGTGGAGGCCTGACTATGGCTACACCTTC.

The chain joins TRBV6-2 or TRBV6-3 to TRBJ1-5, with 8 bases fitting TRBD1. This CDR3 is built from 15 residues. Germline V lookup: CDR1 MNHEY, CDR2 SVGEGT. Trimming removed 4 bases from V and 1 base from J; junction bases left unmatched: 3. The CDR3 sequence: CASSCDRGSNQPQHF. As DNA, the CDR3 is TGTGCCAGCAGTTGTGACAGGGGCAGCAATCAGCCCCAGCATTTT.

This clonotype was seen a few times. The chain joins TRBV7-2 to TRBJ2-1; D is possibly TRBD2 (5 bases). CDR3 length: 14 residues. Germline V lookup: CDR1 SGHTA, CDR2 FQGNSA. V lost 5 bases to trimming and J lost 7 bases, with 15 bases between them. CDR3 region: CASSRGLVGNEQFF. CDR3 in DNA: TGTGCCAGCAGCCGTGGACTGGTGGGGAATGAGCAGTTCTTC.

The chain combines TRBV20-1 with TRBJ2-1; 10 bases are shared with TRBD2. The trim removed 3 bases at V and 8 bases at J, leaving 13 bases unmatched. This CDR3 contains 16 residues. Looked up from germline, CDR1 is DFQATT and CDR2 is SNEGSKA (reference sequence). CDR3 in DNA: TGCAGTGCTAGTTTCAGCGGGGGGGCCAGGGTCGATGAGCAGTTCTTC. The encoded protein is CSASFSGGARVDEQFF.

The CDR3 coding sequence is TGTGCCAGCAGTACCACACTCGGCACAGATACGCAGTATTTT. Translated: CASSTTLGTDTQYF. The V gene is TRBV12-3 or TRBV12-4, the J gene TRBJ2-3, with D unclear. Trimming shortened V by 5 bases and J by 1 base, and 10 bases separated the two germline ends. The CDR3 has 14 residues.

This clonotype was counted only a few times. The chain uses TRBV9 and TRBJ2-3; TRBD2 matches 7 bases. After removal of 3 bases from V and 0 bases from J, the junction contained 7 bases not matched to a gene. From germline, CDR1 is SGDLS and CDR2 YYNGEE. The CDR3 has 16 amino acids. The chain's CDR3 is CASSDVTSLSTDTQYF. As DNA, the CDR3 is TGTGCCAGCAGCGACGTGACTAGCCTTAGCACAGATACGCAGTATTTT.

This clonotype was seen only a few times. The CDR3 nucleotides are TGTGCCAGCAGCATGAACACCGGGGAGCTGTTTTTT. This sequence encodes CASSMNTGELFF. This chain uses TRBV7-3 with TRBJ2-2; no clear D gene. CDR1 is SGHTA, CDR2 FQGTGA, per germline. V was pared by 5 bases and J by 1 base, with 2 bases between. This CDR3 has 12 residues. Based on the CDR3 plus reference TRBV7-3 and TRBJ2-2, the full variable domain is GAGVSQTPSNKVTEKGKYVELRCDPISGHTALYWYRQSLGQGPEFLIYFQGTGAADDSGLPNDRFFAVRPEGSVSTLKIQRTERGDSAVYLCASSMNTGELFFGEGSRLTVL.

DNA for the CDR3: TGTGCCAGCAGCTTGGGCCCTATTAGTTCACCCCTCCACTTT. It codes for CASSLGPISSPLHF. V gene TRBV7-2 combines with J gene TRBJ1-6, with D uncertain. CDR3 length: 14 amino acids. V shed 3 bases and J shed 9 bases, with 12 bases lying between them. From germline, CDR1 is SGHTA and CDR2 FQGNSA.

A remark on this clonotype: The junction does not match germline at one end; this may be a read error. The chain recombines TRBV28 with TRBJ2-3; 11 nucleotides align to TRBD2. Germline CDR1 MDHEN, CDR2 SYDVKM. This CDR3 is built from 18 residues. The CDR3 DNA sequence: TGTGTCAGCAGTTTCAACCCTCTACTAGCGGGGGCAGCAGATACGCAGTATTTT. It yields the protein CVSSFNPLLAGAADTQYF.

This clonotype was detected only a few times. The gene calls are TRBV4-3 and TRBJ2-3; D is possibly TRBD1 (6 bases). Trimming pared 0 bases from V and 2 bases from J, leaving 18 bases between. Germline loops: CDR1 LGHNA, CDR2 YSLEER. The length of the CDR3 is 18 residues. CDR3 sequence reads: CASSQETPPGDATDTQYF. Written as DNA, the CDR3 is TGCGCCAGCAGCCAAGAAACCCCGCCAGGGGATGCCACAGATACGCAGTATTTT.

The V gene is TRBV6-2 or TRBV6-3, the J gene TRBJ2-1; D remains unclear. There are 10 residues in the CDR3. V was clipped by 2 bases and J by 11 bases, with 4 bases between them. Germline CDR1 MNHEY, CDR2 SVGEGT. CDR3 DNA sequence: TGTGCCAGCAGTTACGGGCAGCAGTTCTTC. Its protein product is CASSYGQQFF.

The chain has TRBV7-4 and TRBJ2-6; 7 nucleotides match TRBD2. CDR3 size: 20 residues. Germline-derived CDR1 and CDR2 are SGHVT and SQSDAQ. Losses at the gene ends were 3 bases for V and 0 bases for J; bases not matched to a gene: 14. DNA for the CDR3: TGTGCCAGCAGCTTCGACCAACCCCGGGAGGTGGGCTCTGGGGCCAACGTCCTGACTTTC. Protein: CASSFDQPREVGSGANVLTF.